The 5 T cell receptor beta chains reported below all come from one sample, sequenced in a study of identical twins. One entry per CDR3 protein, called by TCRdb with MiXCR from the 5' RACE reads. This sample has 500,000 or so distinct CDR3 sequences, with 13% to 15% found just once. The same sample was also studied in work on yellow fever vaccine responses in identical twins.

The sequenced sample was CD4+ T cells sorted from blood. Receptors were obtained from a woman aged 18-29 years in good health.

This clonotype was detected only a few times. This rearrangement joins TRBV7-2 to TRBJ2-7; 8 bases line up with TRBD2. Germline loops: CDR1 SGHTA, CDR2 FQGNSA. CDR3 length: 13 residues. After removal of 5 bases from V and 7 bases from J, the junction contained 7 bases not matched to a gene. Here the CDR3 reads CASSPGTSREQYF. The CDR3 DNA follows: TGTGCCAGCAGCCCCGGGACTAGTAGGGAGCAGTACTTC.

This clonotype was seen more than once but under ten times. The rearrangement joins TRBV7-2 to TRBJ2-7, with D tentatively TRBD2 (5 bases). Trimming left V 0 bases short and J 7 bases short, with 10 bases between. The CDR3 has 13 amino acids. The germline CDR1 and CDR2 sequences are SGHTA and FQGNSA. This CDR3 reads CASSLAGAAEQYF. In nucleotides, the CDR3 is TGTGCCAGCAGCTTAGCGGGAGCGGCGGAGCAGTACTTC.

The chain couples TRBV7-3 to TRBJ2-3; no definite D call. With 5 bases removed from V and 12 bases from J, the gap between germline ends came to 18 bases. This CDR3 is built from 13 residues. Germline CDR1 SGHTA, CDR2 FQGTGA. The CDR3 DNA is TGTGCCAGCAGCGTTTTACCCGCAGACTCCCAGTATTTT. Translated: CASSVLPADSQYF.

This rearrangement joins TRBV20-1 to TRBJ2-7; 11 bases match TRBD1. CDR3 size: 13 residues. J gave up 3 bases and V 6 bases, and 4 bases lay outside the gene matches. Germline V gene data show CDR1 as DFQATT and CDR2 as SNEGSKA (reference sequence). The CDR3 loop is CSARGTGGYEQYF. Here the CDR3 DNA reads TGCAGTGCCAGGGGGACAGGGGGCTACGAGCAGTACTTC.

This clonotype turned up a few times. The chain combines TRBV12-3 or TRBV12-4 with TRBJ2-3; 7 bases are shared with TRBD1. Unmatched junction bases numbered 5, after V lost 7 bases and J lost 4 bases. The CDR3 has 13 residues. The DNA of the CDR3 is TGTGCCAGCAACAACAGGGGTTCAGATACGCAGTATTTT. Its protein is CASNNRGSDTQYF.